This T cell receptor beta chain appears in the sequencing data of a study of vaccination and CD4 T cells after COVID-19. Across the whole study: SARS-CoV-2 PCR on nasal swabs had been positive for the convalescent patients; several were mild and one was severe.

Sequenced with the Oncomine TCR Beta short-read assay was DNA taken from cultured CD4+ T cells. In TCRdb, the PCR reads were re-called with MiXCR into one record per CDR3 protein. The table has a few thousand distinct CDR3 sequences, about 48% seen once. As for treatment: roughly 10-day PBMC culture with coronavirus spike peptide pools or control peptides (ViraFEST assay). Peptide-pool expansion of antigen-specific T cells preceded TCR sequencing in ViraFEST. The CDR3 runs to 15 residues. A note on this clonotype: Its antigen is not known.

The chain links TRBV21-1 to TRBJ1-4; the D call in the table, TRBD1, was not verified against the DNA. TRBV21-1 is shown as a pseudogene. Sequences were obtained from CD4+ T cells from blood, cultured in vitro. The clonotype comes from a human donor who had recovered from COVID-19. The CDR3 coding sequence is TGTGCCAGCAGCAACCCCAGGGGACAGAATGAAAAACTGTTTTTT. It is translated as CASSNPRGQNEKLFF.